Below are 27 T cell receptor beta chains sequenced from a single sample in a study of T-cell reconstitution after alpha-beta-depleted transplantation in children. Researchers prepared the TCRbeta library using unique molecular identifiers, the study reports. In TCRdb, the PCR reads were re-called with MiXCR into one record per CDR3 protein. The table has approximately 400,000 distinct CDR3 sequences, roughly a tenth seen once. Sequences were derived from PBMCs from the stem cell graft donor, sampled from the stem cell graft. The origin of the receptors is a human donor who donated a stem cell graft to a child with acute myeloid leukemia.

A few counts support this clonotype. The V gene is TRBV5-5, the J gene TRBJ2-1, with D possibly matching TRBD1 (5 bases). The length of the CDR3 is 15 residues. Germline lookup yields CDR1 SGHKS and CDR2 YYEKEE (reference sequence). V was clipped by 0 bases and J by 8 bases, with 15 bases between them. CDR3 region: CASSLEDTVFHEQFF. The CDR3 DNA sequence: TGTGCCAGCAGCTTGGAGGACACGGTGTTCCATGAGCAGTTCTTC.

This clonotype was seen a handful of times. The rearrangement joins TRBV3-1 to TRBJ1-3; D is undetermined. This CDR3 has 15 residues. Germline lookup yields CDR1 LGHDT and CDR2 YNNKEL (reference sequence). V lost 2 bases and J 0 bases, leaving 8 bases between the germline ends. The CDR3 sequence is CASSQPGGSGNTIYF. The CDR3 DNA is TGTGCCAGCAGCCAACCGGGAGGCTCTGGAAACACCATATATTTT.

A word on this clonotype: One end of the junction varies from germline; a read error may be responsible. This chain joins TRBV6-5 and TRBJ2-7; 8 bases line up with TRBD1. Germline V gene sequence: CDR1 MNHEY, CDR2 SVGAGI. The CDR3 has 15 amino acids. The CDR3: CAGSYRQGTTHEQYF. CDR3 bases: TGTGCCGGCAGTTACCGACAGGGGACAACCCACGAGCAGTACTTC.

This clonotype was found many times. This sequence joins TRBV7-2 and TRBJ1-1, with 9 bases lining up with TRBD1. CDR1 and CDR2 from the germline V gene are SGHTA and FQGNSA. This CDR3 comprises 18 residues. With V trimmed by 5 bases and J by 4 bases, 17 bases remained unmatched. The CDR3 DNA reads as TGTGCCAGCAGCCCGAAGGGGGTACAGGGGGCGCGGGGCACTGAAGCTTTCTTT. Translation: CASSPKGVQGARGTEAFF.

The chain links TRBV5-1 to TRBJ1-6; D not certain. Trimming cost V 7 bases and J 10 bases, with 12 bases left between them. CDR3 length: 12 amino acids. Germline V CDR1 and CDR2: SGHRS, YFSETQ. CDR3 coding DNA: TGCGCCAGCGGGAAAGTAGGATCACCCCTCCACTTT. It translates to CASGKVGSPLHF.

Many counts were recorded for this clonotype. The CDR3 is CASSFQSASGGYNEQFF. The CDR3 DNA sequence: TGCGCCAGCAGCTTTCAATCCGCTAGCGGGGGGTACAATGAGCAGTTCTTC. The chain recombines TRBV5-1 with TRBJ2-1; TRBD2 aligns across 11 bases. J was trimmed by 4 bases and V by 2 bases; bases with no gene match: 8. Per germline, CDR1 SGHRS and CDR2 YFSETQ. The length of the CDR3 is 17 residues.

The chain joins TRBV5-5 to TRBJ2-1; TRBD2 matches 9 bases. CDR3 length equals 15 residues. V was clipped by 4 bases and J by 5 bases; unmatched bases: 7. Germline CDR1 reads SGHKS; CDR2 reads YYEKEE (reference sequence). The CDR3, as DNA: TGTGCCAGCAGCGCCCCGGCTAGCGGGGACAATGAGCAGTTCTTC. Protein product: CASSAPASGDNEQFF.

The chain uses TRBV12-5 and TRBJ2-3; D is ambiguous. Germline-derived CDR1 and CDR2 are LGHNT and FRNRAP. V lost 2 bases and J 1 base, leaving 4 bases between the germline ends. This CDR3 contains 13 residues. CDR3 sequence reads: CASGLTGTDTQYF. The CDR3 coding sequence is TGTGCTAGTGGTTTGACGGGCACAGATACGCAGTATTTT.

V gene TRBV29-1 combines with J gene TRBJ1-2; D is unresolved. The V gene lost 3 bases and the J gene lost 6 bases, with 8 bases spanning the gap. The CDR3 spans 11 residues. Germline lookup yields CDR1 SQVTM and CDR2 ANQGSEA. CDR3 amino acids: CSVDTGDGYTF. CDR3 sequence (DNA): TGCAGCGTTGACACTGGGGATGGCTACACCTTC.

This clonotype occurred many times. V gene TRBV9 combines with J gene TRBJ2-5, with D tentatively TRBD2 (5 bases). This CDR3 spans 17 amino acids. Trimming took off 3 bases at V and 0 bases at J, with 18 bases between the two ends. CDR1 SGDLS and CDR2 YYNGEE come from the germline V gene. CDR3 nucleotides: TGTGCCAGCAGCGCCCAAGCGGCTTCTTCGTACCAAGAGACCCAGTACTTC. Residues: CASSAQAASSYQETQYF. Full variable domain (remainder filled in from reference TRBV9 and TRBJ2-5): DSGVTQTPKHLITATGQRVTLRCSPRSGDLSVYWYQQSLDQGLQFLIQYYNGEERAKGNILERFSAQQFPDLHSELNLSSLELGDSALYFCASSAQAASSYQETQYFGPGTRLLVL.

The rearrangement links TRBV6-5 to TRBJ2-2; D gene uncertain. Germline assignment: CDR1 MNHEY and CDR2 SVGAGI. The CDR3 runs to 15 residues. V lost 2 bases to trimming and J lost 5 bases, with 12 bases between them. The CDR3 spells CASSYQPDGTGELFF. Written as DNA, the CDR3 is TGTGCCAGCAGTTACCAGCCGGACGGGACCGGGGAGCTGTTTTTT.

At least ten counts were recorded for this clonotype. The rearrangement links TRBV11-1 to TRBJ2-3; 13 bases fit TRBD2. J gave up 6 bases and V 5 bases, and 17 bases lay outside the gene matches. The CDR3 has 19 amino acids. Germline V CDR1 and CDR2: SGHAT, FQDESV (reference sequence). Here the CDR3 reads CASSVTSGRTKGDRDTQYF. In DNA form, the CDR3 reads TGTGCCAGCAGCGTGACTAGCGGGAGGACGAAGGGGGACCGGGATACGCAGTATTTT.

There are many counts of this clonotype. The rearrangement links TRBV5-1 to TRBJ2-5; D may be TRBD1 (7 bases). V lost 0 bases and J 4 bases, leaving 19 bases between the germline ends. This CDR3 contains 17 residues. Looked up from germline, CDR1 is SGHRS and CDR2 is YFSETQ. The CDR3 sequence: CASSLGRQGGNAETQYF. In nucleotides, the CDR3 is TGCGCCAGCAGCTTGGGGCGCCAGGGGGGTAATGCAGAGACCCAGTACTTC.

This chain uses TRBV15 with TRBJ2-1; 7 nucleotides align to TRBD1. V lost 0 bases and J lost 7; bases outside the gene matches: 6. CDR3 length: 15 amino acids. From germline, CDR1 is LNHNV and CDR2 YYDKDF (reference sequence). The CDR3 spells CATSRDPARGNEQFF. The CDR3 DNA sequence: TGTGCCACCAGCAGAGATCCTGCCAGGGGGAATGAGCAGTTCTTC.

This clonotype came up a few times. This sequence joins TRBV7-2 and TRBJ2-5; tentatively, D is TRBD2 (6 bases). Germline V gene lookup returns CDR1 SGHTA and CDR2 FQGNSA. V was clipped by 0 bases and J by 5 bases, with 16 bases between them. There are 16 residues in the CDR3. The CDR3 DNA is TGTGCCAGCAGCTTAGCTTCCGGGAGTCGACGGGAGACCCAGTACTTC. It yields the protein CASSLASGSRRETQYF.

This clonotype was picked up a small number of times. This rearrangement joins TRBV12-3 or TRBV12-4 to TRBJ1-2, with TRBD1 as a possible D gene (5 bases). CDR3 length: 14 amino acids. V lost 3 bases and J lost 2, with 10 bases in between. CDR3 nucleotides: TGTGCCAGCAGTTTTGGGGGGATAAACTATGGCTACACCTTC. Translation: CASSFGGINYGYTF.

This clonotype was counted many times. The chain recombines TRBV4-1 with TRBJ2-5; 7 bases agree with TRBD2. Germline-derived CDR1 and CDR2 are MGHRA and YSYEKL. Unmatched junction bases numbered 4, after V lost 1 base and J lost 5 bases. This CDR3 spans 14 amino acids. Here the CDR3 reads CASSQVAGVETQYF. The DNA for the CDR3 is TGCGCCAGCAGCCAAGTGGCGGGGGTGGAGACCCAGTACTTC.

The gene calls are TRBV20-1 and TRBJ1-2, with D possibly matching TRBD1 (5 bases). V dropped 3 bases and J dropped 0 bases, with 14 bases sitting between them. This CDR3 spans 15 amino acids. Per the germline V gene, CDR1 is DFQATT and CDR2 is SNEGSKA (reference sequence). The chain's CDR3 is CSARDGTSSNYGYTF. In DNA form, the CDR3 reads TGCAGTGCTAGGGACGGGACGTCCTCTAACTATGGCTACACCTTC.

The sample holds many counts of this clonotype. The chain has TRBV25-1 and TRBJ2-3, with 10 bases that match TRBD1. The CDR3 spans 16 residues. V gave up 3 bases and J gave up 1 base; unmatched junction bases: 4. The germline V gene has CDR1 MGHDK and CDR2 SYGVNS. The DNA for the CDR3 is TGTGCCAGCAGTGATGACAGGGGGCGAGGCACAGATACGCAGTATTTT. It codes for CASSDDRGRGTDTQYF.

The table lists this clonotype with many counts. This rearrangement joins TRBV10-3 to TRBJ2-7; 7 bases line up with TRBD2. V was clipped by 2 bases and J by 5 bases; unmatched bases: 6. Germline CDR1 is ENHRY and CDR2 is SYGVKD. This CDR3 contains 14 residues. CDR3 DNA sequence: TGTGCCATCAGTGAGGGGCGGGAGCTGGACGAGCAGTACTTC. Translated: CAISEGRELDEQYF.

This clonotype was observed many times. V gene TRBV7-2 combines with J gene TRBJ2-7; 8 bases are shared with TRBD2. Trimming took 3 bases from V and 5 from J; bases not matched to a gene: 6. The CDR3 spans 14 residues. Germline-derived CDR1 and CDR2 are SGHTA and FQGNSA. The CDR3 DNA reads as TGTGCCAGCAGCTTGGCAGCGGGAGCTAACGAGCAGTACTTC. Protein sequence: CASSLAAGANEQYF.

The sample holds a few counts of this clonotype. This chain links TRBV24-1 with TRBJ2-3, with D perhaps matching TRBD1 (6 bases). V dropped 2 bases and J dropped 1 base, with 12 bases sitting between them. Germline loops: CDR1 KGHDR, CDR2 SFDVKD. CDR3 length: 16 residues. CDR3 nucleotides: TGTGCCACCAGTGATTCAGGGGCGGCTCGCACAGATACGCAGTATTTT. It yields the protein CATSDSGAARTDTQYF.

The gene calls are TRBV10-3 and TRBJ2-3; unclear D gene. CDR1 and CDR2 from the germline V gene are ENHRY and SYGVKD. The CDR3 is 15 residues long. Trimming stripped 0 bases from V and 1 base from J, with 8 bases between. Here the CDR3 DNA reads TGTGCCATCAGTGAGTCAGACCCCCGCACAGATACGCAGTATTTT. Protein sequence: CAISESDPRTDTQYF.

This chain's CDR3 is CASSIGTNTYEQYV. DNA of the CDR3: TGCGCCAGCAGCATCGGGACGAACACCTACGAGCAGTACGTC. The chain is built from TRBV5-1 and TRBJ2-7, with D possibly being TRBD1 or TRBD2 (5 bases each). The V end lost 4 bases, the J end lost 2 bases, and 13 bases lay between the germline ends. The CDR3 consists of 14 residues. The V gene's germline CDR1 is SGHRS and CDR2 YFSETQ.

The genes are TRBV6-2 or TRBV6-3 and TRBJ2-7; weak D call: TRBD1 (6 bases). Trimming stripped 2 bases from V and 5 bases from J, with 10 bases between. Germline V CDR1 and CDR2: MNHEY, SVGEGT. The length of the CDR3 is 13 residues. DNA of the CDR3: TGTGCCAGCAGTTACAACAGGGACCACGAGCAGTACTTC. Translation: CASSYNRDHEQYF.

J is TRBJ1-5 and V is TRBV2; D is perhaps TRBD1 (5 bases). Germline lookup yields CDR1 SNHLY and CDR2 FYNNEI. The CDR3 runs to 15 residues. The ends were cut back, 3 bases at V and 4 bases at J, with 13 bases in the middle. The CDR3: CASSEGTGGNQPQHF. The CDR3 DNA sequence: TGTGCCAGCAGTGAGGGGACCGGAGGGAATCAGCCCCAGCATTTT.

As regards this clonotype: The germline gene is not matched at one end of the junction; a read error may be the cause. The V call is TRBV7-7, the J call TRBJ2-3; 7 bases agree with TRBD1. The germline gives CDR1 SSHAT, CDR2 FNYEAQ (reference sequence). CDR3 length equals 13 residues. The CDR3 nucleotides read TGTGCTAGCAGCTTAGACAGGGCCTCAGCGCAGTATTTT. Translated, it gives CASSLDRASAQYF. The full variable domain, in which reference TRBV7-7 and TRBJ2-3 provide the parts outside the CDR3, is GAGVSQSPRYKVTKRGQDVTLRCDPISSHATLYWYQQALGQGPEFLTYFNYEAQPDKSGLPSDRFSAERPEGSISTLTIQRTEQRDSAMYRCASSLDRASAQYFGPGTRLTVL.